Given below is one T cell receptor (beta chain) in context. Germline lookup yields CDR1 LNHDA and CDR2 SQIVND (reference sequence). CDR3 length equals 12 residues. V was cut by 3 bases and J by 5 bases, with 7 bases left in between. The sample comes from a study of blood T cell repertoires in COVID-19. Study information: In each case, the material was cDNA or gDNA derived from T cells, B-cell-depleted T cells, or PBMCs.

The table came from immunoSEQ multiplex PCR; TCRdb's copy has only in-frame clones and leaves some out. Of approximately 200,000 clones detected, around 79% appear once; the ten largest clones hold approximately 15%. Sequenced sample: peripheral blood. This clonotype was sampled from a man in his 60s with active or convalescent COVID-19. The chain recombines TRBV19 with TRBJ1-1; D call uncertain. CDR3 amino acids: CASSIERTEAFF. The CDR3 region has the DNA TGTGCCAGTAGTATTGAGAGGACTGAAGCTTTCTTT.